Shown below are 4 T cell receptor beta chains from a single sample sequenced in a study of beta chain features in type 1 diabetes. The antigens for these receptors are not known. The sequenced template was cDNA made from the entire isolated RNA. Using immunoSEQ multiplex PCR, the repertoire was profiled, and TCRdb retains in-frame clones only, with some absent. Among some 660,000 clones listed, over 12% were seen once. Study observations and caveats: Across all four CD4+ subsets, people with type 1 diabetes showed modestly shorter TCRB CDR3s.

Specimen: naive CD4+ T cells from blood. These receptors were taken from a man aged 18 to 30 with type 1 diabetes.

The CDR3 DNA reads as TGTGCCAGCAGCGTAGGGGCTAGCGGGAGTACAGATACGCAGTATTTT. As protein: CASSVGASGSTDTQYF. V usage is TRBV9 and J usage is TRBJ2-3, with TRBD2 identical over 10 bases. This CDR3 is 16 amino acids long. Per the germline V gene, CDR1 is SGDLS and CDR2 is YYNGEE. V lost 0 bases and J lost 3; bases outside the gene matches: 4.

This clone was picked up a small number of times. The rearrangement joins TRBV5-6 to TRBJ2-2, with TRBD1 matching 8 bases. V lost 5 bases to trimming and J lost 3 bases; unmatched junction nucleotides: 3. Germline V gives CDR1 SGHDT, CDR2 YYEEEE. CDR3 length: 14 residues. CDR3 nucleotide sequence: TGTGCCAGCAGGCGACAGGGGTACACCGGGGAGCTGTTTTTT. Amino acids: CASRRQGYTGELFF.

The chain is built from TRBV10-3 and TRBJ2-7; D is perhaps TRBD2 (5 bases). V was trimmed by 10 bases and J by 0 bases, leaving 19 bases between them. Germline CDR1 ENHRY, CDR2 SYGVKD. The CDR3 is 15 residues long. CDR3: CATINAGLSSYEQYF. CDR3 nucleotides: TGTGCCACGATCAACGCGGGCCTGAGCTCCTACGAGCAGTACTTC.

The genes are TRBV30 and TRBJ2-1; possibly TRBD2 for D (6 bases). The CDR3 length is 14 residues. With 8 bases removed from V and 0 bases from J, the gap between germline ends came to 14 bases. Germline V lookup: CDR1 GTSNPN, CDR2 SVGIG (reference sequence). The chain's CDR3 is CALLGGSSYNEQFF. CDR3 bases: TGTGCCCTTCTTGGGGGGAGCTCCTACAATGAGCAGTTCTTC.